This entry features one T cell receptor beta chain sequence. Some clones are missing from TCRdb's copy, which holds only in-frame ones; the method was immunoSEQ multiplex PCR. This table has under 45,000 clones, about 86% appearing once. The data originate from a study of blood T cell repertoires in COVID-19. Across the whole study: From the United States, Italy and Spain came samples of acute and convalescent COVID-19.

Sequenced sample: peripheral blood. The TCR originated in a man in his forties or fifties with COVID-19, enrolled during active disease.

The CDR3 here is CATSDLNGIGFSNTGELFF. Written as DNA, the CDR3 is TGTGCCACCAGCGACCTGAACGGGATTGGATTTTCGAACACCGGGGAGCTGTTTTTT. The rearrangement uses TRBV15 and TRBJ2-2, with a weak D call TRBD2 (5 bases). The CDR3 runs 19 residues. Trimming stripped 5 bases from V and 0 bases from J, with 22 bases between. Germline-derived CDR1 and CDR2 are LNHNV and YYDKDF (reference sequence). The variable domain in full, completed from reference TRBV15 and TRBJ2-2, reads DAMVIQNPRYQVTQFGKPVTLSCSQTLNHNVMYWYQQKSSQAPKLLFHYYDKDFNNEADTPDNFQSRRPNTSFCFLDIRSPGLGDTAMYLCATSDLNGIGFSNTGELFFGEGSRLTVL.